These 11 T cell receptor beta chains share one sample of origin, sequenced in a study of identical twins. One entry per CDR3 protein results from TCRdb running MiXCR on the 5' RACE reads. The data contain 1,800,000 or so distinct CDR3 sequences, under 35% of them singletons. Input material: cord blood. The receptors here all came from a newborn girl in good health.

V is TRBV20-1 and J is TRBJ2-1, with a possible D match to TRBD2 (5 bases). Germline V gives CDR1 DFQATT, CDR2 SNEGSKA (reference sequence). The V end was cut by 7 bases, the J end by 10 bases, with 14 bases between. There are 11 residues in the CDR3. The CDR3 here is CSVSDTGEQFF. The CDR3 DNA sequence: TGCAGTGTTAGCGATACGGGCGAGCAGTTCTTC.

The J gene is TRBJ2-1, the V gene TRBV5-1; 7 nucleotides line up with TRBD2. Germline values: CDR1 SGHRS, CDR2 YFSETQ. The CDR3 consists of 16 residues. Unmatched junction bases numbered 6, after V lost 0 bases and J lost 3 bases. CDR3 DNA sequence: TGCGCCAGCAGCTTGGACGGGGGGACCCGCTACAATGAGCAGTTCTTC. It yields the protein CASSLDGGTRYNEQFF.

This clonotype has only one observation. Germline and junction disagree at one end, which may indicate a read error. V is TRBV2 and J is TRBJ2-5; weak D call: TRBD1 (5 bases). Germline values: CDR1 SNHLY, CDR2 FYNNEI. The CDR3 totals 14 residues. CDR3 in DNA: TGTGCCAGCAGGACGACAGAGCACCAAGGGACCCAGTACTTC. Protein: CASRTTEHQGTQYF.

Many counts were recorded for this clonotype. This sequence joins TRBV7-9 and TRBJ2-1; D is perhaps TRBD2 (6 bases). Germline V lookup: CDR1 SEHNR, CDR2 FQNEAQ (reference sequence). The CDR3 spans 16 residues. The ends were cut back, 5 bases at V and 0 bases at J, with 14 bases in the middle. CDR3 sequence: CASSRGTDPSYNEQFF. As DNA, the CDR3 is TGTGCCAGCAGCAGAGGGACTGACCCCTCCTACAATGAGCAGTTCTTC.

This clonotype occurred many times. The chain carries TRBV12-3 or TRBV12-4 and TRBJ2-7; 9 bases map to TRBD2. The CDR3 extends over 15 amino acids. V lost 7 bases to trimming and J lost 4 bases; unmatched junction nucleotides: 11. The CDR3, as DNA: TGTGCCAGCATGATGGCTAGCGGGAACCTATACGAGCAGTACTTC. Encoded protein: CASMMASGNLYEQYF.

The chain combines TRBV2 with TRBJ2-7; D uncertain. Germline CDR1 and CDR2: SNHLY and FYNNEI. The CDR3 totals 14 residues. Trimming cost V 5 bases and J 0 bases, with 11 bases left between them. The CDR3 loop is CASSSMRNSYEQYF. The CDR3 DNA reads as TGTGCCAGCAGTAGTATGCGGAACTCCTACGAGCAGTACTTC.

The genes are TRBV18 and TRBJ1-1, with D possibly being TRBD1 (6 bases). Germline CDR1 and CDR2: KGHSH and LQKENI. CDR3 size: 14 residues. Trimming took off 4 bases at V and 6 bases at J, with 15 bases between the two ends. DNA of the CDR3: TGTGCCAGCTCACGCGGACAGAGGATCGCTGAAGCTTTCTTT. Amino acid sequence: CASSRGQRIAEAFF.

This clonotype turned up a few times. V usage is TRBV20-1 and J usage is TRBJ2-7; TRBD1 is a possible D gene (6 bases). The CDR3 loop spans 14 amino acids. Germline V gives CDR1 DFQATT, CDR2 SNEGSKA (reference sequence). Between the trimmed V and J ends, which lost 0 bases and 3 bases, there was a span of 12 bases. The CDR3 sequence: CSARDLKGVYEQYF. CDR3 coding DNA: TGCAGTGCTAGAGATCTGAAGGGGGTCTACGAGCAGTACTTC.

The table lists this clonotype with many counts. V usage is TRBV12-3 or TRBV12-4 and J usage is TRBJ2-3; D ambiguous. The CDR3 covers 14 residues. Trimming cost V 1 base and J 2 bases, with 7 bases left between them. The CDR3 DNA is TGTGCCAGCAGTTTAGGGCTGACCACAGATACGCAGTATTTT. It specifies CASSLGLTTDTQYF.

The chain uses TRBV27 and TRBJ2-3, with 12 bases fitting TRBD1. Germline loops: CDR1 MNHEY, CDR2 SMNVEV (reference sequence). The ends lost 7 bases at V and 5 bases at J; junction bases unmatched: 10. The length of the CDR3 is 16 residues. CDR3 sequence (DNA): TGTGCCAGCACCCGGGACAGGGGGCAAGTCGGAGATACGCAGTATTTT. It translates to CASTRDRGQVGDTQYF.

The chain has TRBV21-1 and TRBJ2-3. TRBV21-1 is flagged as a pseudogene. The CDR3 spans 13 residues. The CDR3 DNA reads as TGTGCCAGCAGCCCAGCGTTCACAGATACGCAGTATTTT. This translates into CASSPAFTDTQYF.